This TCR beta chain was obtained from a study of OX40 agonist ivuxolimab in advanced cancers. Germline V gene sequence: CDR1 SEHNR, CDR2 FQNEAQ (reference sequence). The V end was cut by 0 bases, the J end by 9 bases, with 13 bases between. This CDR3 spans 14 amino acids. Clones were sequenced by immunoSEQ multiplex PCR, and TCRdb holds only the in-frame ones, with some missing. The repertoire has 72,000 or so clones, around nine tenths of them found once; the top ten carry approximately 1.3%. The chain employs TRBV7-9 and TRBJ2-3; D gene uncertain. The clonotype originates from an adult with an advanced solid tumor such as melanoma, head and neck, liver or kidney cancer. The sequences come from CD4+ or CD8+ T cells sorted from blood, collected in a trial of the OX40 agonist ivuxolimab. The CDR3 sequence: CASSLALRDSTQYF. The CDR3 DNA reads as TGTGCCAGCAGCTTAGCGCTAAGGGATAGCACGCAGTATTTT.